This T cell receptor beta chain comes out of a study of blood T cell repertoires in COVID-19. Study summary: Spain, Italy and the United States supplied samples that represented acute and convalescent COVID-19. Nucleic acid was either cDNA or gDNA, and it came from T cells, B-cell-depleted T cells, or PBMCs.

CDR3 length: 13 amino acids. Germline loops: CDR1 LNHDA, CDR2 SQIVND (reference sequence). Trimming cost V 5 bases and J 3 bases, with 11 bases left between them. Original data processing: Reference gene primer amplification yielded estimated nucleated cell counts. The table came from immunoSEQ multiplex PCR; TCRdb's copy has only in-frame clones and leaves some out. The V and J calls and clone size come from that table; D and trimming were worked out from the DNA. The table includes some 520,000 clones, roughly nine tenths detected once. This clone was observed a handful of times. This TCR derives from a man aged 18 to 29 with COVID-19, enrolled during active disease. Input material: peripheral blood. V usage is TRBV19 and J usage is TRBJ2-7; no clear D. The CDR3 DNA reads TGTGCCAGTAGTCTCGAGGTGGGCTACGAGCAGTACTTC. Amino acids: CASSLEVGYEQYF.